This T cell receptor (beta chain) is drawn from a study of identical twins. From the 5' RACE reads, TCRdb called clonotypes with MiXCR, one entry per CDR3 protein. The sample carries about 690,000 distinct CDR3 sequences, about 20% recorded once. The CDR3 is 15 residues long. From germline, CDR1 is GTSNPN and CDR2 SVGIG (reference sequence). The germline V and J ends were trimmed by 4 bases and 0 bases, with 10 bases remaining between them. These data are also associated with another study on T cells expressing NK-cell markers. In that study: The TCR beta repertoires originated in sorted CD3+CD56+NKG2C+, CD3+CD56+NKG2C- and CD3+CD56-NKG2C+ T cells. Whether expanded NKG2C-expressing T cell clones recognize HCMV is unknown.

The sequence was collected from a young woman in good health. This chain connects TRBV30 to TRBJ2-6; D gene uncertain. Material: PBMCs. The CDR3, as DNA: TGTGCCTGGACTAGGGCCGGCTCTGGGGCCAACGTCCTGACTTTC. It encodes CAWTRAGSGANVLTF. Variable domain in full (rest from reference TRBV30 and TRBJ2-6): SQTIHQWPATLVQPVGSPLSLECTVEGTSNPNLYWYRQAAGRGLQLLFYSVGIGQISSEVPQNLSASRPQDRQFILSSKKLLLSDSGFYLCAWTRAGSGANVLTFGAGSRLTVL.